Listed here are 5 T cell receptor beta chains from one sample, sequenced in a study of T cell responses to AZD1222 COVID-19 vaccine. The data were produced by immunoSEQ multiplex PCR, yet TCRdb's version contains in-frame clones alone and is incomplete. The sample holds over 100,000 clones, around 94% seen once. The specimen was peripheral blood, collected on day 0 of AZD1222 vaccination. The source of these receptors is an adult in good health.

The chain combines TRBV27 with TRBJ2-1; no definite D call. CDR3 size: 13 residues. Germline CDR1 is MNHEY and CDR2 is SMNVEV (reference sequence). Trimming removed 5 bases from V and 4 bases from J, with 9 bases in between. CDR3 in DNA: TGTGCCAGCAGTCCCCCGCTTTACAATGAGCAGTTCTTC. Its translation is CASSPPLYNEQFF.

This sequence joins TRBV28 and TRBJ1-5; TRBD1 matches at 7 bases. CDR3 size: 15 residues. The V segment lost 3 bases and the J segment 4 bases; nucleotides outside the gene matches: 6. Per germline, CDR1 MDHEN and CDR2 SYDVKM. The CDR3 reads CASSFGSGGNQPQHF. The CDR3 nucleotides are TGTGCCAGCAGTTTCGGATCAGGGGGAAATCAGCCCCAGCATTTT.

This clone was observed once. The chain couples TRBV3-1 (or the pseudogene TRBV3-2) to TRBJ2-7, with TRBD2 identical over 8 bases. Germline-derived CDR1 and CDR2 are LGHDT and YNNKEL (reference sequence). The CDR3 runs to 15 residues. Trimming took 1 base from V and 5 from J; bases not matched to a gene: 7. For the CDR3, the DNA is TGTGCCAGCAGCCAAGCGGGGGGGTGGGGTGACGAGCAGTACTTC. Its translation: CASSQAGGWGDEQYF.

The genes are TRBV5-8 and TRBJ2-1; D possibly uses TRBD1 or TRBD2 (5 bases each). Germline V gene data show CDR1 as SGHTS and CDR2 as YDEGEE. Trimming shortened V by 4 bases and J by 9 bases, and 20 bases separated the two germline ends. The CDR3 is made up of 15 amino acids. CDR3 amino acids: CASSPGAKLRVEQFF. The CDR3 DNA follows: TGTGCCAGCAGCCCCGGGGCCAAGCTCAGGGTTGAGCAGTTCTTC. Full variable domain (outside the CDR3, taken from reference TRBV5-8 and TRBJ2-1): EAGVTQSPTHLIKTRGQQATLRCSPISGHTSVYWYQQALGLGLQFLLWYDEGEERNRGNFPPRFSGRQFPNYSSELNVNALELEDSALYLCASSPGAKLRVEQFFGPGTRLTVL.

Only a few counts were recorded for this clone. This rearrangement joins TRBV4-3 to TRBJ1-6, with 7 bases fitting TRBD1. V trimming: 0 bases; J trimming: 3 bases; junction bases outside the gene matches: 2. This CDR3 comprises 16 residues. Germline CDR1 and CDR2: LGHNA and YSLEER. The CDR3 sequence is CASSQEGQIYNSPLHF. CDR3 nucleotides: TGCGCCAGCAGCCAAGAGGGACAGATCTATAATTCACCCCTCCACTTT.